This T cell receptor (beta chain) was profiled in a study of blood T cell repertoires in COVID-19. Study overall: The samples span acute and convalescent COVID-19 from the United States, Italy and Spain. Sources were T cells, B-cell-depleted T cells, or PBMCs; the material itself was cDNA or gDNA.

Original analysis: The assay estimated nucleated cells by amplifying reference gene primers. The method was immunoSEQ multiplex PCR; TCRdb's version includes in-frame clones alone and lacks a portion of them. For V, J and clone size, that table is used; D and trimming come from the DNA. The sample gives about 72,000 clones, more than 75% of which show up once; 11% is in the top ten. Trimming took 1 base from V and 6 from J; bases not matched to a gene: 7. This CDR3 is 15 amino acids long. The germline V gene encodes CDR1 SGHTA and CDR2 FQGNSA. This sequence joins TRBV7-2 and TRBJ2-7; TRBD2 aligns across 9 bases. The receptor's source is an older man with active or convalescent COVID-19. Sequences were obtained from peripheral blood. This CDR3 reads CASSLELAGAGEQYF. CDR3 nucleotide sequence: TGTGCCAGCAGCTTAGAGTTAGCGGGAGCGGGCGAGCAGTACTTC.